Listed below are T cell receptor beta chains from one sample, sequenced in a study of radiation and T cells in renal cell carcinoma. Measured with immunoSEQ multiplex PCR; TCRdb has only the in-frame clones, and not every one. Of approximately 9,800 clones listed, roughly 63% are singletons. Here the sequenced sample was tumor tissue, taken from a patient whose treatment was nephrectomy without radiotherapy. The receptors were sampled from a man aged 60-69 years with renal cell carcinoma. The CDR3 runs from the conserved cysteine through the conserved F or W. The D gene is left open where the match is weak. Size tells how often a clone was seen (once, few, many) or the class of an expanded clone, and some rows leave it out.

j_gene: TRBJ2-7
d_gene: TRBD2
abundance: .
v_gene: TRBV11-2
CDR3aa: CASSSETTGLVFSGEQYF
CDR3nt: TGTGCCAGCAGCTCCGAGACCACGGGACTAGTTTTCTCGGGAGAGCAGTACTTC

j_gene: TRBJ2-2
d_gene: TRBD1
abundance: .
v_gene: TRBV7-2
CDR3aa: CASSRRTGSTGELFF
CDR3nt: TGTGCCAGCAGCCGCCGGACAGGGAGCACCGGGGAGCTGTTTTTT

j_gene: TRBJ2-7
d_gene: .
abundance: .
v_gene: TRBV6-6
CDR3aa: CASSYSSTYEQYF
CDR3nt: TGTGCCAGCAGTTACTCCTCGACCTACGAGCAGTACTTC

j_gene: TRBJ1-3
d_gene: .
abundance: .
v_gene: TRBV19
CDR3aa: CASSPQASSGNTIYF
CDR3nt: TGTGCCAGTAGTCCCCAGGCGAGCTCTGGAAACACCATATATTTT

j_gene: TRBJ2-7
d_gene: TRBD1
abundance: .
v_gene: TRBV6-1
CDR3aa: CAVQTTGALSYEQYF
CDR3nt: TGTGCCGTCCAGACGACAGGGGCCCTCTCCTACGAGCAGTACTTC

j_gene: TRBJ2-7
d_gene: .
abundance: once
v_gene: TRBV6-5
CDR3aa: CATGDYEQYF
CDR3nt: TGTGCGACCGGGGACTACGAGCAGTACTTC

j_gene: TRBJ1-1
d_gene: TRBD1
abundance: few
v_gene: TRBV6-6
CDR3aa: CASSYSPDRRNTEAFF
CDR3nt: TGTGCCAGCAGTTACTCTCCGGACAGGAGGAACACTGAAGCTTTCTTT

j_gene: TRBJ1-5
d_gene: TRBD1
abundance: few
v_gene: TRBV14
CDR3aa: CASSKTGNQPQHF
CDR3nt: TGTGCCAGCAGCAAGACAGGGAATCAGCCCCAGCATTTT

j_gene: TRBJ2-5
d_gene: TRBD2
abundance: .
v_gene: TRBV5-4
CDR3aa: CASSKGLAGAGETQYF
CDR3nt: TGTGCCAGCAGCAAGGGACTAGCGGGAGCCGGAGAGACCCAGTACTTC

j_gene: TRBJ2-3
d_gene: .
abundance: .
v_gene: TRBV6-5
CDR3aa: CASLPGSHKDTQYF
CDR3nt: TGTGCCAGCCTCCCCGGGAGTCACAAAGATACGCAGTATTTT

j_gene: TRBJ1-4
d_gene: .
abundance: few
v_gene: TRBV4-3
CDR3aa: CASSQGKASWTPLYEKLFF
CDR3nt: TGCGCCAGCAGCCAAGGAAAGGCATCTTGGACCCCTCTATATGAAAAACTGTTTTTT

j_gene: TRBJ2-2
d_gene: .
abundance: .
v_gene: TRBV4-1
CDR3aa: CASSQVGGRGGELFF
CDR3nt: TGCGCCAGCAGCCAGGTCGGGGGAAGGGGCGGGGAGCTGTTTTTT

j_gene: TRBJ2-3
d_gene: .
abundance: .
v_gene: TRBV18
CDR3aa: CASSPTQAGDTQYF
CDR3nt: TGTGCCAGCTCACCAACTCAAGCAGGGGACACGCAGTATTTT

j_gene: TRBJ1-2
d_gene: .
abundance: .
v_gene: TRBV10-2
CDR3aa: CASSESTGLYGYTF
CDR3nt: TGCGCCAGCAGTGAGTCGACGGGGCTCTATGGCTACACCTTC

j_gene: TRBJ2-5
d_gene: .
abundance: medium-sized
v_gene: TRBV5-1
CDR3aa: CASRPTTVPQETQYF
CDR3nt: TGCGCCAGCAGGCCAACAACGGTGCCTCAAGAGACCCAGTACTTC

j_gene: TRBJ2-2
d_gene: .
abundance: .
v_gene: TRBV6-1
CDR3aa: CASSGLAGALTGELFF
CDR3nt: TGTGCCAGCAGTGGTCTGGCGGGGGCCCTCACCGGGGAGCTGTTTTTT

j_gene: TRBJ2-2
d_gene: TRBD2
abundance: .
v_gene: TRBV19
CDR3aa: CATQRGPNTGELFF
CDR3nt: TGTGCCACTCAGCGGGGACCGAACACCGGGGAGCTGTTTTTT

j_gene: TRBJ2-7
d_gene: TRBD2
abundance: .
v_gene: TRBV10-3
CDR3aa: CAISGSTGGRSGTSGYEQYF
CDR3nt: TGTGCCATCAGTGGATCGACAGGGGGCAGGTCCGGGACTAGCGGGTACGAGCAGTACTTC

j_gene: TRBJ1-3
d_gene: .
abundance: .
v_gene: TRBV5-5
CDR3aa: CASSLAVTGNTIYF
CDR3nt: TGTGCCAGCAGCTTGGCGGTGACTGGAAACACCATATATTTT

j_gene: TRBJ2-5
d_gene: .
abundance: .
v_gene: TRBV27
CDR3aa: CASSLSRFGTTLQETQYF
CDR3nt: TGTGCCAGCAGTTTATCGAGGTTTGGGACAACTTTGCAAGAGACCCAGTACTTC

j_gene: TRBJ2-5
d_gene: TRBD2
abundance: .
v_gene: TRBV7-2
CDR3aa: CASSLAPTSGSKQETQYF
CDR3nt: TGTGCCAGCAGCTTAGCCCCGACTAGCGGGAGTAAGCAAGAGACCCAGTACTTC

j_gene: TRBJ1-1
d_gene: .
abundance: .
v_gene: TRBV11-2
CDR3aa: CASSLGGFGGIEAFF
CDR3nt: TGTGCCAGCAGCTTAGGAGGTTTTGGCGGAATAGAAGCTTTCTTT

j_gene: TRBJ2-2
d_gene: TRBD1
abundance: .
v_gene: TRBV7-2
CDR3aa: CASSLSGQGGGELFF
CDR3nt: TGTGCCAGCAGCCTTTCAGGACAGGGAGGCGGGGAGCTGTTTTTT

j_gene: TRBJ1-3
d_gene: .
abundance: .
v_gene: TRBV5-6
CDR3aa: CASSLKGGAGNTIYF
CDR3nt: TGTGCCAGCAGCTTGAAGGGGGGCGCTGGAAACACCATATATTTT

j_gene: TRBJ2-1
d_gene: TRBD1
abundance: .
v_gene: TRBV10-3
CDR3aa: CASHRGSKYYNEQFF
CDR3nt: TGTGCCAGCCACAGGGGGTCAAAGTACTACAATGAGCAGTTCTTC

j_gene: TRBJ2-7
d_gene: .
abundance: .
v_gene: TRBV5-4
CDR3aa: CASSTGPSIHEQYF
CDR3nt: TGTGCCAGCAGCACGGGACCTAGCATCCACGAGCAGTACTTC

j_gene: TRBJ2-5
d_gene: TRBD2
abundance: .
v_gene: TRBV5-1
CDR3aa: CASSLASTSGYQETQYF
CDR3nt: TGCGCCAGCAGCTTGGCCTCAACTAGCGGGTACCAAGAGACCCAGTACTTC

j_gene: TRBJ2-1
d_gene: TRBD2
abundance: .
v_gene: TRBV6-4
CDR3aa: CASSDRAGGNNEQFF
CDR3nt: TGTGCCAGCAGTGACCGAGCGGGGGGCAACAATGAGCAGTTCTTC

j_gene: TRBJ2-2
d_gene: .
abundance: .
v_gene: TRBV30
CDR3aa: CAWSVPGRDTGELFF
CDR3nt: TGTGCCTGGAGTGTCCCGGGACGGGACACCGGGGAGCTGTTTTTT